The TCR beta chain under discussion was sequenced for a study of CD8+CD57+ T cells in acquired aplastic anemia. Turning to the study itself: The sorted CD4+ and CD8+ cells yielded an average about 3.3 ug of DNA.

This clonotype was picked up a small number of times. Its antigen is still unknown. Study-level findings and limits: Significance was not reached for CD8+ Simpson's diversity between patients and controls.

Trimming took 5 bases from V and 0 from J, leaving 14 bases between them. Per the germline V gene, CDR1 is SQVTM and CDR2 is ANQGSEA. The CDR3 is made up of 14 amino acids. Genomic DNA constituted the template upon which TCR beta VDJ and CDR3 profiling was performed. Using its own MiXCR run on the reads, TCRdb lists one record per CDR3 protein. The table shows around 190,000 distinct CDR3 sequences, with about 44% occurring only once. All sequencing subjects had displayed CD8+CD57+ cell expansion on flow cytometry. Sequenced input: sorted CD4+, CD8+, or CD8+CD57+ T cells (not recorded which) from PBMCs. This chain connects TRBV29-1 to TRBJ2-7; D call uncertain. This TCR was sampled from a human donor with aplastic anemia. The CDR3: CSVSTSILSYEQYF. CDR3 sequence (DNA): TGCAGCGTTTCTACTTCAATACTCTCCTACGAGCAGTACTTC.